This is a list of T cell receptor beta chains from one sample in a study of neoadjuvant anti-PD-1 for oral cavity cancer. The assay was immunoSEQ multiplex PCR, and TCRdb's table has in-frame clones only and misses some. The sample includes approximately 83,000 clones, 84% of them seen just once. The sequencing here drew on PBMCs, taken before nivolumab (anti-PD-1) treatment. Receptors originate from a person between 35 and 79 years old with oral cavity squamous cell carcinoma. CDR3s include the opening cysteine and the closing phenylalanine or tryptophan. D genes are given only for firm matches. A row's size may be missing; if present it is once, few, many or a size class.

d_call,cdr3_length,v_call,j_call,clone_size,cdr3_aa,cdr3_nt
.,14,TRBV25-1,TRBJ1-4,.,CASSESGVREKLFF,TGTGCCAGCAGTGAATCGGGGGTACGGGAAAAACTGTTTTTT
TRBD1,17,TRBV27,TRBJ1-5,.,CASSFIRDRVTFQPQHF,TGTGCCAGCAGTTTTATAAGGGACAGGGTTACTTTTCAGCCCCAGCATTTT
.,15,TRBV7-3,TRBJ2-6,.,CASSLTTSGANVLTF,TGTGCCAGCAGCTTAACGACTTCTGGGGCCAACGTCCTGACTTTC
.,13,TRBV2,TRBJ1-1,.,CASSENPNTEAFF,TGTGCCAGCAGTGAAAATCCGAACACTGAAGCTTTCTTT
.,16,TRBV19,TRBJ1-1,once,CASSIGLGGSNTEAFF,TGTGCCAGTAGTATCGGTCTGGGGGGGTCGAACACTGAAGCTTTCTTT
.,17,TRBV19,TRBJ1-1,once,CASSMRGAGAGNTEAFF,TGTGCCAGTAGTATGAGAGGGGCTGGGGCCGGGAACACTGAAGCTTTCTTT
.,14,TRBV6-6,TRBJ1-4,.,CASRDRGEGEKLFF,TGTGCCAGCAGAGACAGAGGGGAGGGTGAAAAACTGTTTTTT
.,15,TRBV10-3,TRBJ2-5,.,CAISEGTVYQETQYF,TGTGCCATCAGTGAGGGGACGGTGTACCAAGAGACCCAGTACTTC
.,16,TRBV7-8,TRBJ1-5,.,CASSLGGQGGNQPQHF,TGTGCCAGCAGCTTAGGGGGCCAGGGCGGCAATCAGCCCCAGCATTTT
.,15,TRBV5-8,TRBJ1-5,once,CASSVAGMSNQPQHF,TGTGCCAGCAGCGTGGCAGGGATGAGCAATCAGCCCCAGCATTTT
.,15,TRBV19,TRBJ1-2,.,CASSNPRSRDYGYTF,TGTGCCAGTAGTAATCCCCGGAGTAGGGACTATGGCTACACCTTC
.,14,TRBV7-2,TRBJ1-2,.,CASSFRQESYGYTF,TGTGCCAGCAGCTTCAGACAGGAAAGCTATGGCTACACCTTC
.,13,TRBV5-4,TRBJ2-7,.,CASSFGRTYEQYF,TGTGCCAGCAGCTTCGGCCGCACCTACGAGCAGTACTTC
TRBD2,17,TRBV4-1,TRBJ2-3,.,CASSPAGLAGFTDTQYF,TGCGCCAGCAGCCCCGCCGGACTAGCGGGGTTTACAGATACGCAGTATTTT
TRBD2,17,TRBV7-8,TRBJ2-3,.,CASSPGGLAGGAGTQYF,TGTGCCAGCAGCCCAGGGGGCCTAGCGGGAGGAGCAGGGACGCAGTATTTT
.,14,TRBV9,TRBJ2-5,.,CASSDLGPQETQYF,TGTGCCAGCAGCGACCTGGGTCCCCAAGAGACCCAGTACTTC
TRBD1,16,TRBV4-2,TRBJ2-3,.,CASSQEQGVVPDTQYF,TGTGCCAGCAGCCAAGAACAGGGGGTGGTCCCAGATACGCAGTATTTT
TRBD1,15,TRBV27,TRBJ2-1,.,CASSPGTGPYNEQFF,TGTGCCAGCAGTCCCGGGACAGGGCCCTACAATGAGCAGTTCTTC
TRBD1,17,TRBV11-1,TRBJ1-1,.,CASSLAKDRKKNTEAFF,TGTGCCAGCAGCTTAGCGAAGGACAGGAAAAAGAACACTGAAGCTTTCTTT
.,10,TRBV20-1,TRBJ1-1,.,CSARDTEAFF,TGCAGTGCCAGGGACACTGAAGCTTTCTTT